These T cell receptor beta chains were read from a single sample in a study of cytomegalovirus exposure and HLA in healthy donors. Assay: immunoSEQ multiplex PCR; the TCRdb copy retains only in-frame clones and omits some. This sample's table has 100,000 to 150,000 clones. The sample was PBMCs. The receptors were gathered from a man aged 18 to 35 in good health and CMV-seronegative. The CDR3 runs from the conserved cysteine through the conserved F or W. Each record gives: J gene, CDR3 length, D gene, V gene, CDR3 protein, CDR3 DNA. The D gene is left open where the match is weak.

j_call: TRBJ1-6
cdr3_length: 15
d_call: -
v_call: TRBV6-1
cdr3_aa: CASSEGRTDYSPLHF
cdr3_nt: TGTGCCAGCAGTGAAGGGCGGACAGACTATTCACCCCTCCACTTT

j_call: TRBJ2-3
cdr3_length: 15
d_call: -
v_call: TRBV9
cdr3_aa: CASRKRAASTDTQYF
cdr3_nt: TGTGCCAGCAGAAAAAGAGCTGCTAGCACAGATACGCAGTATTTT

j_call: TRBJ2-1
cdr3_length: 14
d_call: -
v_call: TRBV6-1
cdr3_aa: CASSSASAARGQFF
cdr3_nt: TGTGCCAGCAGTTCGGCTAGCGCCGCTCGGGGGCAGTTCTTC

j_call: TRBJ2-7
cdr3_length: 15
d_call: TRBD2
v_call: TRBV4-1
cdr3_aa: CASSHEGTSGYEQYF
cdr3_nt: TGCGCCAGCAGCCATGAAGGGACTAGCGGCTACGAGCAGTACTTC

j_call: TRBJ1-5
cdr3_length: 14
d_call: TRBD1
v_call: TRBV27
cdr3_aa: CASSGQGTNQPQHF
cdr3_nt: TGTGCCAGCAGTGGACAGGGGACTAATCAGCCCCAGCATTTT

j_call: TRBJ2-1
cdr3_length: 14
d_call: TRBD2
v_call: TRBV7-3
cdr3_aa: CASSLVRGGNEQFF
cdr3_nt: TGTGCCAGCAGCTTGGTCCGGGGGGGGAATGAGCAGTTCTTC

j_call: TRBJ1-1
cdr3_length: 15
d_call: -
v_call: TRBV6-5
cdr3_aa: CASSYQMEMNTEAFF
cdr3_nt: TGTGCCAGCAGTTATCAGATGGAGATGAACACTGAAGCTTTCTTT

j_call: TRBJ2-3
cdr3_length: 15
d_call: TRBD2
v_call: TRBV6-1
cdr3_aa: CASSDQAGGPDTQYF
cdr3_nt: TGTGCCAGCAGTGATCAAGCGGGAGGTCCAGATACGCAGTATTTT

j_call: TRBJ2-7
cdr3_length: 14
d_call: TRBD2
v_call: TRBV6-5
cdr3_aa: CARITSESSYEQYF
cdr3_nt: TGTGCCAGGATAACTAGCGAAAGCTCCTACGAGCAGTACTTC

j_call: TRBJ1-1
cdr3_length: 16
d_call: -
v_call: TRBV18
cdr3_aa: CASSPPGRGMDTEAFF
cdr3_nt: TGTGCCAGCTCACCACCGGGTCGGGGGATGGACACTGAAGCTTTCTTT

j_call: TRBJ2-7
cdr3_length: 15
d_call: TRBD1
v_call: TRBV18
cdr3_aa: CASSPSGQGFYEQYF
cdr3_nt: TGTGCCAGCTCACCGTCGGGACAGGGTTTCTACGAGCAGTACTTC

j_call: TRBJ2-3
cdr3_length: 17
d_call: -
v_call: TRBV7-8
cdr3_aa: CASSLRVRGGGTDTQYF
cdr3_nt: TGTGCCAGCAGCTTAAGGGTACGCGGGGGCGGCACAGATACGCAGTATTTT

j_call: TRBJ2-5
cdr3_length: 17
d_call: -
v_call: TRBV28
cdr3_aa: CASSKAFRTEEFETQYF
cdr3_nt: TGTGCCAGCAGCAAGGCATTTCGGACGGAGGAGTTTGAGACCCAGTACTTC

j_call: TRBJ1-2
cdr3_length: 13
d_call: -
v_call: TRBV29-1
cdr3_aa: CSVRTLLNYGYTF
cdr3_nt: TGCAGCGTACGGACATTGCTGAACTATGGCTACACCTTC

j_call: TRBJ1-1
cdr3_length: 13
d_call: -
v_call: TRBV11-2
cdr3_aa: CASRREANTEDFF
cdr3_nt: TGTGCCAGCAGGCGCGAGGCGAACACTGAAGATTTCTTT

j_call: TRBJ2-1
cdr3_length: 15
d_call: TRBD2
v_call: TRBV28
cdr3_aa: CASRLRGLVYNEQFF
cdr3_nt: TGTGCCAGCAGACTCAGGGGACTAGTTTACAATGAGCAGTTCTTC

j_call: TRBJ1-3
cdr3_length: 15
d_call: TRBD1
v_call: TRBV19
cdr3_aa: CASSPRTGRRNTIYF
cdr3_nt: TGTGCCAGTAGTCCGCGGACAGGCCGGCGGAACACCATATATTTT

j_call: TRBJ1-2
cdr3_length: 15
d_call: -
v_call: TRBV7-9
cdr3_aa: CASSVTGTRGYGYTF
cdr3_nt: TGTGCCAGCAGCGTAACCGGGACTAGAGGGTATGGCTACACCTTC

j_call: TRBJ1-5
cdr3_length: 14
d_call: TRBD1
v_call: TRBV5-4
cdr3_aa: CASSRDREGQPQHF
cdr3_nt: TGTGCCAGCAGCAGGGACAGGGAGGGACAGCCCCAGCATTTT

j_call: TRBJ1-1
cdr3_length: 10
d_call: -
v_call: TRBV27
cdr3_aa: CASGSTEAFF
cdr3_nt: TGTGCCAGCGGGAGCACTGAAGCTTTCTTT

j_call: TRBJ1-5
cdr3_length: 14
d_call: -
v_call: TRBV30
cdr3_aa: CAWSVDISNQPQHF
cdr3_nt: TGTGCCTGGAGTGTAGACATCAGCAATCAGCCCCAGCATTTT

j_call: TRBJ2-1
cdr3_length: 13
d_call: -
v_call: TRBV5-1
cdr3_aa: CASSLVGGNEQFF
cdr3_nt: TGCGCCAGCAGCTTGGTAGGGGGCAATGAGCAGTTCTTC